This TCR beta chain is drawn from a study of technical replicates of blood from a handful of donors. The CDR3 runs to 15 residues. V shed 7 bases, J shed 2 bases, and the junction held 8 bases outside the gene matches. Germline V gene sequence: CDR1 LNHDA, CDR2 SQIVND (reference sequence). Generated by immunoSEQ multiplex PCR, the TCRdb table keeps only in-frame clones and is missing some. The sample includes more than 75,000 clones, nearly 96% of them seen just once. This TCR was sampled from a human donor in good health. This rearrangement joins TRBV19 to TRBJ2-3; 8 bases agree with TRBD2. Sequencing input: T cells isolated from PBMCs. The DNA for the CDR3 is TGTGCCAGTACCGTAAGCGGGAGATCCACAGATACGCAGTATTTT. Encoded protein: CASTVSGRSTDTQYF.